The present TCR beta chain was sequenced within a study of blood T cell repertoires in COVID-19. Study-wide context: Nucleic acid was either cDNA or gDNA, and it came from T cells, B-cell-depleted T cells, or PBMCs.

This CDR3 region has 10 residues. From germline, CDR1 is DFQATT and CDR2 SNEGSKA (reference sequence). V shed 7 bases and J shed 6 bases, with 9 bases lying between them. Method: immunoSEQ multiplex PCR; TCRdb's copy keeps in-frame clones and lacks some. The sample includes about 440,000 clones, around 88% of them seen just once. The chain carries TRBV20-1 and TRBJ1-2; unclear D gene. This sequence originates from a woman in her fifties or sixties with COVID-19, enrolled during active disease. The material sequenced was peripheral blood. CDR3 nucleotide sequence: TGCAGTGTCCCACGGGATGGCTACACCTTC. Translating it yields CSVPRDGYTF.